Below are 28 T cell receptor beta chains sequenced from a single sample in a study of monozygotic twins with inflammatory bowel disease. Each CDR3 protein gets one entry in TCRdb, which reprocessed the 5' RACE reads and gives no DNA. Here the sample table reports about 210,000 distinct CDR3 sequences. The sample comprised blood. The receptors shown here come from a human donor with ulcerative colitis or Crohn's disease, or a healthy co-twin of an affected twin (not recorded which).

The V gene is TRBV5-4, the J gene TRBJ2-7. The CDR3 is 14 residues long. Germline CDR1 is SGHNT and CDR2 is YYREEE (reference sequence). The CDR3 sequence: CASSLGLDVNEQYF.

V gene TRBV29-1 combines with J gene TRBJ2-1. Looked up from germline, CDR1 is SQVTM and CDR2 is ANQGSEA. The CDR3 loop spans 11 amino acids. CDR3 sequence: CSVEAANEQFF.

The gene calls are TRBV5-5 and TRBJ2-7. The CDR3 is 13 residues long. Looked up from germline, CDR1 is SGHKS and CDR2 is YYEKEE (reference sequence). The CDR3 sequence is CASSLVGGYEQYF.

CDR3 residues: CATPGQGSEAFF. V usage is TRBV6-1 and J usage is TRBJ1-1; TCRdb's D gene call, TRBD1, goes unchecked for lack of DNA. This CDR3 is built from 12 residues. Per germline, CDR1 MNHNS and CDR2 SASEGT.

The rearrangement uses TRBV7-8 and TRBJ2-5; TCRdb selects TRBD2, and the lack of DNA leaves this call unchecked. The germline CDR1 and CDR2 sequences are SGHVS and FQNEAQ. The CDR3 covers 16 residues. This chain's CDR3 is CASSLQGLAAQETQYF.

The chain has TRBV7-6 and TRBJ1-4; TCRdb calls TRBD1, which cannot be checked without DNA. The CDR3 is made up of 14 amino acids. Per the germline V gene, CDR1 is SGHVS and CDR2 is FNYEAQ. The CDR3 loop is CASSRTVDNEKLFF.

V and J are TRBV3-1 and TRBJ1-2. Germline lookup yields CDR1 LGHDT and CDR2 YNNKEL (reference sequence). The CDR3 totals 11 residues. CDR3 residues: CASSQLGFCTF.

Here the CDR3 reads CASSVLHGTANTEAFF. This rearrangement joins TRBV6-2 or TRBV6-3 to TRBJ1-1; TCRdb lists TRBD1, though no DNA is available to test this call. The CDR3 spans 16 residues. Germline V gene data show CDR1 as MNHEY and CDR2 as SVGEGT.

The rearrangement uses TRBV25-1 and TRBJ2-2. CDR1 is MGHDK, CDR2 SYGVNS, per germline. There are 14 residues in the CDR3. The CDR3 protein is CASQKAGSTGELFF.

The gene calls are TRBV9 and TRBJ1-6. This CDR3 spans 15 amino acids. Germline CDR1 reads SGDLS; CDR2 reads YYNGEE. The CDR3 reads CASSVEGSYNSPLHF.

This sequence joins TRBV5-1 and TRBJ2-2; with no DNA, the TCRdb D assignment of TRBD2 cannot be verified. CDR1 is SGHRS, CDR2 YFSETQ, per germline. CDR3 length: 14 residues. The chain's CDR3 is CASSTGPSTGELFF.

The chain recombines TRBV20-1 with TRBJ1-6. This CDR3 spans 14 amino acids. Germline V gives CDR1 DFQATT, CDR2 SNEGSKA (reference sequence). The CDR3 sequence: CSAKRTPIDSPLHF.

The genes are TRBV4-3 and TRBJ2-2. The germline CDR1 and CDR2 sequences are LGHNA and YSLEER. The CDR3 extends over 13 amino acids. CDR3 in amino acids: CASSGYNVEELFF.

V and J are TRBV11-3 and TRBJ2-1; TCRdb names TRBD2, which stays unverified in the absence of DNA. Germline CDR1 is SGHNT and CDR2 is YENEEA. This CDR3 region has 13 residues. This CDR3 is CASSSGELNEQFF.

The chain is built from TRBV30 and TRBJ2-3; TCRdb proposes TRBD2, but this gene call is untestable without DNA. The CDR3 sequence is 15 residues long. CDR1 GTSNPN and CDR2 SVGIG come from the germline V gene (reference sequence). CDR3 protein: CAWSGAAGLTDTQYF.

The V and J genes are TRBV27 and TRBJ2-1. Per the germline V gene, CDR1 is MNHEY and CDR2 is SMNVEV (reference sequence). The CDR3 has 16 amino acids. CDR3 region: CASSLTGGVGSNEQFF.

The chain couples TRBV19 to TRBJ1-2. CDR3 length equals 14 residues. Germline-derived CDR1 and CDR2 are LNHDA and SQIVND (reference sequence). The CDR3 sequence is CARIRNIFGGGYTF.

The chain is built from TRBV12-3 or TRBV12-4 and TRBJ1-5. The CDR3 length is 14 residues. This chain's CDR3 is CASSLGASTGPQHF.

V and J are TRBV7-3 and TRBJ2-2; the D call of TRBD2 rests on TCRdb alone, since no DNA is present to check it. The CDR3 consists of 16 residues. Germline CDR1 SGHTA, CDR2 FQGTGA. The CDR3 loop reads CAISPTGGPYTGELFF.

This chain joins TRBV5-1 and TRBJ2-3; no DNA is available, so the TRBD1 call from TCRdb remains unchecked. This CDR3 is built from 16 residues. Per germline, CDR1 SGHRS and CDR2 YFSETQ. CDR3 protein: CASSSSGRGRTDTQYF.

This chain joins TRBV20-1 and TRBJ2-7; TCRdb calls TRBD1, which cannot be checked without DNA. In germline, CDR1 is DFQATT, CDR2 SNEGSKA (reference sequence). This CDR3 has 14 residues. The CDR3 here is CSAQDRVLSYEQYF.

The CDR3 loop reads CSARSYNEQFF. The rearrangement links TRBV29-1 to TRBJ2-1. Germline V gene data show CDR1 as SQVTM and CDR2 as ANQGSEA. The CDR3 loop spans 11 amino acids.

The chain uses TRBV6-5 and TRBJ2-7; as DNA is missing, the TRBD1 call by TCRdb cannot be tested. The germline V gene has CDR1 MNHEY and CDR2 SVGAGI. This CDR3 has 14 residues. The CDR3 sequence: CASSYGEGDYEQYF.

The rearrangement joins TRBV5-1 to TRBJ1-1; TCRdb names TRBD1, which stays unverified in the absence of DNA. Per germline, CDR1 SGHRS and CDR2 YFSETQ. CDR3 length: 16 amino acids. CDR3 region: CASSSWHLTVYTEAFF.

V and J are TRBV27 and TRBJ2-7; TCRdb outputs TRBD1, but without DNA this stays unchecked. Germline-derived CDR1 and CDR2 are MNHEY and SMNVEV (reference sequence). The CDR3 extends over 16 amino acids. This chain's CDR3 is CASSISSGTGVYEQYF.

The rearrangement links TRBV12-3 or TRBV12-4 to TRBJ2-1; the D call of TRBD2 rests on TCRdb alone, since no DNA is present to check it. The CDR3 spans 17 residues. The CDR3 protein is CASSPPRTSGRSSEQFF.

CDR3 sequence reads: CSARLSVSGNTIYF. The chain links TRBV20-1 to TRBJ1-3. This CDR3 spans 14 amino acids. Germline V gene lookup returns CDR1 DFQATT and CDR2 SNEGSKA (reference sequence).

V gene TRBV12-3 or TRBV12-4 combines with J gene TRBJ1-2; the D call from TCRdb, TRBD1, cannot be confirmed without DNA. The CDR3 covers 14 residues. The CDR3 sequence is CASSPGSLNYGYTF.